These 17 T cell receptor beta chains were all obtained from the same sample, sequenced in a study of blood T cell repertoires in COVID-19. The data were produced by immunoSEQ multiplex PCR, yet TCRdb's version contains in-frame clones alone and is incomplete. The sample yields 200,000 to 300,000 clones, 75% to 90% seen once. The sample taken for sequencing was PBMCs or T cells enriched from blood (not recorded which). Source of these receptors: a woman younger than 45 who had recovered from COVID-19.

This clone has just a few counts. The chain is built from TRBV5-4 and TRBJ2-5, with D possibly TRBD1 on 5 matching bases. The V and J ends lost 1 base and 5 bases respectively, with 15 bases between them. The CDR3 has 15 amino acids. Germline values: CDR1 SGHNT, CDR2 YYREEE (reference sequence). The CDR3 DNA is TGTGCCAGCAGCTTGCAGGGCCCCCGCTACGAGACCCAGTACTTC. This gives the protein CASSLQGPRYETQYF.

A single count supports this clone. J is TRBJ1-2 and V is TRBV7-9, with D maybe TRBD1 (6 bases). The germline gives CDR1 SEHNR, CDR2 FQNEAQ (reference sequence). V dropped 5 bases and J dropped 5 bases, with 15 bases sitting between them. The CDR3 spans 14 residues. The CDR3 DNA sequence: TGTGCCAGCAGCACCGGGGGGGCGAGGTATGGCTACACCTTC. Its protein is CASSTGGARYGYTF.

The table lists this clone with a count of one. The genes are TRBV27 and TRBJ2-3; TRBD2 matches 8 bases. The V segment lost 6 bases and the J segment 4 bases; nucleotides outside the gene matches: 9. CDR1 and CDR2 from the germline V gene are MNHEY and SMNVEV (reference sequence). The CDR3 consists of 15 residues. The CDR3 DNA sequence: TGTGCCAGCAGCCTCAGCGGGAGCAGCTCAGATACGCAGTATTTT. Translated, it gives CASSLSGSSSDTQYF.

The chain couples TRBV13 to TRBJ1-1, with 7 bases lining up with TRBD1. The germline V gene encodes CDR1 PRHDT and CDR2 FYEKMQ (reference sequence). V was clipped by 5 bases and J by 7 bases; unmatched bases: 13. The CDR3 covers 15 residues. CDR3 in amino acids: CASSARYLGQDEAFF. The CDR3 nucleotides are TGTGCCAGCAGCGCCCGATACCTCGGACAGGATGAAGCTTTCTTT.

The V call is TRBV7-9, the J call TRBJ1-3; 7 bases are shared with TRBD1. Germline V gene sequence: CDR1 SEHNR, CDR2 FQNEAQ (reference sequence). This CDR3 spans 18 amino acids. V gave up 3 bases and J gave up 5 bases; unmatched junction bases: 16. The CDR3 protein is CASSFNAGQTTARNTIYF. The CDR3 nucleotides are TGTGCCAGCAGCTTTAACGCGGGACAGACCACCGCGAGAAACACCATATATTTT.

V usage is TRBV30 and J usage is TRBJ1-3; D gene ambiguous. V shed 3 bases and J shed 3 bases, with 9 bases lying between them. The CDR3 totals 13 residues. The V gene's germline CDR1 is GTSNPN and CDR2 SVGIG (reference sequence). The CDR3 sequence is CAWSADFGNTIYF. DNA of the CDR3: TGTGCCTGGAGCGCGGACTTTGGAAACACCATATATTTT.

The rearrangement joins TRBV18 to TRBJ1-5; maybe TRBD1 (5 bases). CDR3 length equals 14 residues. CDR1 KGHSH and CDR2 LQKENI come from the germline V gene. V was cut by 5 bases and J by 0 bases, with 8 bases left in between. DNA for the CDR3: TGTGCCAGCTCAGCAGGGATTAGCAATCAGCCCCAGCATTTT. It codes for CASSAGISNQPQHF.

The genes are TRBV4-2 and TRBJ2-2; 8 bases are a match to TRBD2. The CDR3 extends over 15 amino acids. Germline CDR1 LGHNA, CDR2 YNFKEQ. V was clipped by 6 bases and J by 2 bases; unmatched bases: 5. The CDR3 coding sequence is TGTGCCAGCAGGCGGAGCGGGGGAAACACCGGGGAGCTGTTTTTT. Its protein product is CASRRSGGNTGELFF.

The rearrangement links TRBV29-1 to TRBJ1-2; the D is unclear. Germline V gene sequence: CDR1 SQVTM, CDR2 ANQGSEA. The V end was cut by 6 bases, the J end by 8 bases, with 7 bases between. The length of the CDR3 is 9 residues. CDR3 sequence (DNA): TGCAGCGTCCCGGAGGGCTACACCTTC. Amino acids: CSVPEGYTF.

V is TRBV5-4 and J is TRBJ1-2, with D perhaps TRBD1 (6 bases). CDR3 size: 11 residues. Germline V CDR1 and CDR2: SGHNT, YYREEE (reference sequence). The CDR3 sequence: CAGGGNYGYTF. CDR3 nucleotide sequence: TGTGCAGGGGGGGGTAACTATGGCTACACCTTC.

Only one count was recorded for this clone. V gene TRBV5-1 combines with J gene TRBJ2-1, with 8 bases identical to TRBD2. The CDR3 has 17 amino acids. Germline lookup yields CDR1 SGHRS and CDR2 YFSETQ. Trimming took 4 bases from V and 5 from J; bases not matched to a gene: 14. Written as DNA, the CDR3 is TGCGCCAGCAGCCCTCGACGGGGGGGACTAGGCGACAATGAGCAGTTCTTC. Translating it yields CASSPRRGGLGDNEQFF.

The CDR3 coding sequence is TGTGCCATCAAAGACCAGGACAGGGCTTACGGCTACACCTTC. The encoded protein is CAIKDQDRAYGYTF. The chain recombines TRBV10-3 with TRBJ1-2; 8 positions match TRBD1. This CDR3 contains 14 residues. V trimming: 7 bases; J trimming: 8 bases; junction bases outside the gene matches: 12. Per germline, CDR1 ENHRY and CDR2 SYGVKD.

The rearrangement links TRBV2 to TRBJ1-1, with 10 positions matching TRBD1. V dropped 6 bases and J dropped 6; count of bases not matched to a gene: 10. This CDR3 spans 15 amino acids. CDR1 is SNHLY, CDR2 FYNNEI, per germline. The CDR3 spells CASSEQMDRGSEAFF. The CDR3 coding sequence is TGTGCCAGCAGCGAGCAAATGGACAGGGGGTCTGAAGCTTTCTTT.

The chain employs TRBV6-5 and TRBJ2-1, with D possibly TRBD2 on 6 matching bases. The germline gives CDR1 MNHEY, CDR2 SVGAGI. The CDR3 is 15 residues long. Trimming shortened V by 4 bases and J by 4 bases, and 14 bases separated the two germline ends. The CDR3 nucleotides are TGTGCCAGCAGTTTGGCTAGCGCTATATACAATGAGCAGTTCTTC. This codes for CASSLASAIYNEQFF.

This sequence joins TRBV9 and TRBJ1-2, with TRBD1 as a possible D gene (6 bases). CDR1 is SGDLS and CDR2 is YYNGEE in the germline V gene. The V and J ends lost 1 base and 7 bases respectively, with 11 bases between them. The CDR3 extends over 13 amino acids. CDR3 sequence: CASSVSGDTGYTF. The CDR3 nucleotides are TGTGCCAGCAGCGTATCAGGGGATACTGGCTACACCTTC.

The DNA of the CDR3 is TGCGCCAGCAGCCAAGTCTGGGGGGGAACCTACAATGAGCAGTTCTTC. Protein product: CASSQVWGGTYNEQFF. This chain connects TRBV4-3 to TRBJ2-1; 7 bases match TRBD2. Germline trimming cut 1 base from V and 2 bases from J; bases unmatched to any gene: 5. The CDR3 length is 16 residues. Germline V CDR1 and CDR2: LGHNA, YSLEER.

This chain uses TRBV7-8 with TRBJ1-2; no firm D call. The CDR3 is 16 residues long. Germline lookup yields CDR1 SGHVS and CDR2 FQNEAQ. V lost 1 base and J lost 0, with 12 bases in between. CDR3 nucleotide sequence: TGTGCCAGCAGCTTAGAACGGTCACCTTCTAACTATGGCTACACCTTC. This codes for CASSLERSPSNYGYTF. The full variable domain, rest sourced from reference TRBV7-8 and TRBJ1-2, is GAGVSQSPRYKVAKRGQDVALRCDPISGHVSLFWYQQALGQGPEFLTYFQNEAQLDKSGLPSDRFFAERPEGSVSTLKIQRTQQEDSAVYLCASSLERSPSNYGYTFGSGTRLTVV.